One and the same sample provided the 30 T cell receptor beta chains below, sequenced in a study of early T cells in non-severe SARS-CoV-2 infection. One entry per CDR3 protein results from TCRdb running MiXCR on the 5' RACE reads. The sample consists of 75,000 to 90,000 distinct CDR3 sequences, less than 11% of them appearing once. The source material was whole blood, sampled at baseline. The source is an adult who was a healthcare worker with PCR-confirmed SARS-CoV-2 infection or an uninfected control (not recorded which).

The V gene is TRBV7-8, the J gene TRBJ1-5; 7 bases are shared with TRBD1. Per the germline V gene, CDR1 is SGHVS and CDR2 is FQNEAQ. V shed 6 bases, J shed 4 bases, and the junction held 6 bases outside the gene matches. CDR3 size: 14 residues. CDR3 sequence reads: CASRPGTANQPQHF. DNA for the CDR3: TGTGCCAGCAGACCGGGGACAGCAAATCAGCCCCAGCATTTT.

A few counts support this clonotype. The chain is built from TRBV6-6 and TRBJ1-3; 11 bases are shared with TRBD1. The ends lost 7 bases at V and 10 bases at J; junction bases unmatched: 9. CDR1 is MNHNY, CDR2 SVGAGI, per germline (reference sequence). This CDR3 has 14 amino acids. CDR3 coding DNA: TGTGCCAGCACCAGGGACAGGGGGAAGACTACCATATATTTT. This gives the protein CASTRDRGKTTIYF.

This clonotype was recorded a few times. This chain uses TRBV3-1 with TRBJ1-1; no definite D call. Germline V CDR1 and CDR2: LGHDT, YNNKEL (reference sequence). The V end was cut by 3 bases, the J end by 1 base, with 12 bases between. This CDR3 has 15 amino acids. This CDR3 is CASSQVLPKNTEAFF. The CDR3 nucleotides are TGTGCCAGCAGCCAGGTCCTACCGAAGAACACTGAAGCTTTCTTT.

This clonotype showed up just a few times. This chain uses TRBV7-2 with TRBJ1-5, with D unclear. Trimming removed 4 bases from V and 13 bases from J, with 23 bases in between. The germline CDR1 and CDR2 sequences are SGHTA and FQGNSA. The CDR3 is 15 amino acids. DNA of the CDR3: TGTGCCAGCAGCTCCTCTCCGGCAGGCCAAAGCCCTCAGCATTTT. Translated, it gives CASSSSPAGQSPQHF.

This clonotype was recorded at least ten times. The genes are TRBV6-2 or TRBV6-3 and TRBJ2-1; TRBD2 agrees at 9 bases. The CDR3 loop spans 17 amino acids. From germline, CDR1 is MNHEY and CDR2 SVGEGT. Unmatched junction bases numbered 9, after V lost 2 bases and J lost 4 bases. The CDR3 reads CASSYGASGTHYNEQFF. The CDR3 DNA sequence: TGTGCCAGCAGTTACGGGGCTAGCGGGACCCATTACAATGAGCAGTTCTTC.

The rearrangement joins TRBV7-9 to TRBJ1-5; 12 bases fit TRBD1. V gave up 1 base and J gave up 4 bases; unmatched junction bases: 2. The CDR3 is made up of 16 amino acids. Germline loops: CDR1 SEHNR, CDR2 FQNEAQ (reference sequence). The CDR3 protein is CASSLGDRGRNQPQHF. In DNA form, the CDR3 reads TGTGCCAGCAGCTTAGGGGACAGGGGGCGGAATCAGCCCCAGCATTTT. The full variable domain, completed using reference TRBV7-9 and TRBJ1-5, is DTGVSQNPRHKITKRGQNVTFRCDPISEHNRLYWYRQTLGQGPEFLTYFQNEAQLEKSRLLSDRFSAERPKGSFSTLEIQRTEQGDSAMYLCASSLGDRGRNQPQHFGDGTRLSIL.

The V call is TRBV7-9, the J call TRBJ2-1, with D hard to call. Deletions cut 1 base from V and 10 bases from J, with 17 bases between. The germline V gene encodes CDR1 SEHNR and CDR2 FQNEAQ (reference sequence). There are 15 residues in the CDR3. CDR3 region: CASSLGSRPRNEQFF. The DNA of the CDR3 is TGTGCCAGCAGCTTAGGTAGCAGACCTCGAAACGAGCAGTTCTTC. Complete variable domain (other parts from reference TRBV7-9 and TRBJ2-1): DTGVSQNPRHKITKRGQNVTFRCDPISEHNRLYWYRQTLGQGPEFLTYFQNEAQLEKSRLLSDRFSAERPKGSFSTLEIQRTEQGDSAMYLCASSLGSRPRNEQFFGPGTRLTVL.

In this sample, this clonotype turned up many times. The V gene is TRBV27, the J gene TRBJ1-1, with 9 bases lining up with TRBD1. The junction had 5 bases not matched to a gene; V was cut back by 8 bases and J by 1 base. This CDR3 region has 14 residues. The germline CDR1 and CDR2 sequences are MNHEY and SMNVEV (reference sequence). The CDR3 here is CASALGQGNTEAFF. CDR3 DNA sequence: TGTGCCAGCGCCTTGGGACAGGGGAACACTGAAGCTTTCTTT.

This clonotype was seen more than once but under ten times. The J gene is TRBJ1-2, the V gene TRBV30; D uncertain. This CDR3 has 13 amino acids. Germline V CDR1 and CDR2: GTSNPN, SVGIG (reference sequence). The ends were cut back, 5 bases at V and 8 bases at J, with 18 bases in the middle. CDR3 sequence reads: CAWHTSDLRGYTF. In nucleotides, the CDR3 is TGTGCCTGGCACACTTCGGACCTAAGGGGCTACACCTTC.

V is TRBV7-9 and J is TRBJ1-4; TRBD1 agrees at 7 bases. The CDR3 length is 14 residues. Germline V CDR1 and CDR2: SEHNR, FQNEAQ (reference sequence). Germline trimming cut 4 bases from V and 8 bases from J; bases unmatched to any gene: 7. The CDR3 protein is CASSSRQGGEKLFF. The CDR3 coding sequence is TGTGCCAGCAGCTCCCGACAGGGTGGGGAAAAACTGTTTTTT.

This rearrangement joins TRBV5-6 to TRBJ2-1, with D perhaps being TRBD1 or TRBD2 (5 bases each). Germline V gene sequence: CDR1 SGHDT, CDR2 YYEEEE. The CDR3 totals 19 residues. V shed 5 bases and J shed 2 bases, with 26 bases lying between them. The CDR3 protein is CASRHSIDIWGRAYNEQFF. CDR3 in DNA: TGTGCCAGCAGGCATAGCATCGACATCTGGGGGAGAGCCTACAATGAGCAGTTCTTC.

This clonotype appeared many times. The CDR3 loop is CASSGGETYEQYF. CDR3 coding DNA: TGTGCCAGCAGTGGGGGGGAGACCTACGAGCAGTACTTC. This chain uses TRBV27 with TRBJ2-7; 7 bases line up with TRBD2. CDR3 length: 13 residues. Germline CDR1 reads MNHEY; CDR2 reads SMNVEV (reference sequence). Trimming took 5 bases from V and 2 from J; bases not matched to a gene: 3.

The chain is built from TRBV30 and TRBJ1-1, with D possibly matching TRBD1 (5 bases). This CDR3 is 12 amino acids long. Germline CDR1 and CDR2: GTSNPN and SVGIG (reference sequence). V lost 1 base and J 7 bases, leaving 10 bases between the germline ends. The CDR3 bases are TGTGCCTGGAGTGCCCATGACAGTGAAGCTTTCTTT. Protein sequence: CAWSAHDSEAFF.

The genes are TRBV20-1 and TRBJ2-2; D gene ambiguous. Deletions cut 6 bases from V and 1 base from J, with 12 bases between. The CDR3 runs to 14 residues. Germline values: CDR1 DFQATT, CDR2 SNEGSKA (reference sequence). The CDR3 DNA follows: TGCAGTGCCCAACCCCAGCGGAACACCGGGGAGCTGTTTTTT. Protein product: CSAQPQRNTGELFF.

This clonotype was recorded many times. The genes are TRBV4-1 and TRBJ2-3; D ambiguous. V was trimmed by 1 base and J by 2 bases, leaving 1 base between them. The CDR3 loop spans 12 amino acids. Germline CDR1 reads MGHRA; CDR2 reads YSYEKL. The CDR3 DNA reads TGCGCCAGCAGCCAAGTCACAGATACGCAGTATTTT. Encoded protein: CASSQVTDTQYF.

There are many counts of this clonotype. The V and J genes are TRBV6-2 or TRBV6-3 and TRBJ2-3; 11 nucleotides align to TRBD2. Germline values: CDR1 MNHEY, CDR2 SVGEGT. Trimming cost V 2 bases and J 4 bases; bases outside gene matches: 2. This CDR3 spans 15 amino acids. Written as DNA, the CDR3 is TGTGCCAGCAGTTACGGGACTAGCGGTGCAGATACGCAGTATTTT. It translates to CASSYGTSGADTQYF.

This clonotype occurred a few times. The genes are TRBV27 and TRBJ2-1; 9 bases are shared with TRBD2. The CDR3 sequence is 13 residues long. Germline trimming cut 8 bases from V and 7 bases from J; bases unmatched to any gene: 6. Germline V lookup: CDR1 MNHEY, CDR2 SMNVEV (reference sequence). CDR3 DNA: TGTGCCAGCGGGCTAGCGGGAAGGAATGAGCAGTTCTTC. As protein: CASGLAGRNEQFF.

Ten or more counts support this clonotype. The chain joins TRBV12-3 or TRBV12-4 to TRBJ2-7; D not certain. This CDR3 region has 11 residues. Trimming pared 5 bases from V and 1 base from J, leaving 3 bases between. This CDR3 is CASSQSYEQYF. The CDR3 DNA reads as TGTGCCAGCAGTCAGTCCTACGAGCAGTACTTC.

The V and J genes are TRBV28 and TRBJ2-2; TRBD2 might be the D (6 bases). The V gene lost 6 bases and the J gene lost 2 bases, with 16 bases spanning the gap. Looked up from germline, CDR1 is MDHEN and CDR2 is SYDVKM. This CDR3 contains 16 residues. The CDR3 loop reads CASSRTGTSNTGELFF. Written as DNA, the CDR3 is TGTGCCAGCAGCAGAACCGGGACTTCAAACACCGGGGAGCTGTTTTTT.

The chain employs TRBV7-9 and TRBJ2-1; D not resolved. This CDR3 spans 12 amino acids. Between the trimmed V and J ends, which lost 5 bases and 7 bases, there was a span of 9 bases. The germline V gene has CDR1 SEHNR and CDR2 FQNEAQ (reference sequence). The CDR3 region is CASSPLSNEQFF. The CDR3, as DNA: TGTGCCAGCAGCCCTCTGAGTAATGAGCAGTTCTTC. The variable domain in full, completed from reference TRBV7-9 and TRBJ2-1, reads DTGVSQNPRHKITKRGQNVTFRCDPISEHNRLYWYRQTLGQGPEFLTYFQNEAQLEKSRLLSDRFSAERPKGSFSTLEIQRTEQGDSAMYLCASSPLSNEQFFGPGTRLTVL.

This clonotype was seen only a few times. The chain uses TRBV27 and TRBJ2-4, with D possibly being TRBD1 or TRBD2 (5 bases each). Germline values: CDR1 MNHEY, CDR2 SMNVEV (reference sequence). V was clipped by 5 bases and J by 4 bases, with 18 bases between them. The CDR3 consists of 16 residues. DNA of the CDR3: TGTGCCAGCAGTACAACAGTGGGGGTCGGGAAAAACATTCAGTACTTC. Its protein is CASSTTVGVGKNIQYF.

The chain links TRBV20-1 to TRBJ2-1; no reliable D call. The CDR3 contains 15 residues. Germline V CDR1 and CDR2: DFQATT, SNEGSKA (reference sequence). V dropped 0 bases and J dropped 0 bases, with 9 bases sitting between them. The chain's CDR3 is CSARDRISSYNEQFF. The CDR3 DNA reads TGCAGTGCTAGAGATAGAATTAGCTCCTACAATGAGCAGTTCTTC.

This clonotype was seen only a few times. This chain connects TRBV7-9 to TRBJ2-3; 9 bases align to TRBD2. V shed 3 bases, J shed 0 bases, and the junction held 7 bases outside the gene matches. The CDR3 length is 17 residues. Germline values: CDR1 SEHNR, CDR2 FQNEAQ (reference sequence). CDR3 coding DNA: TGTGCCAGCAGCTTTCCGACTAGCGGCACTAGCACAGATACGCAGTATTTT. It codes for CASSFPTSGTSTDTQYF.

A few counts support this clonotype. V gene TRBV5-4 combines with J gene TRBJ2-1; 9 bases map to TRBD2. The CDR3 has 16 residues. From germline, CDR1 is SGHNT and CDR2 YYREEE (reference sequence). V dropped 0 bases and J dropped 4; count of bases not matched to a gene: 5. CDR3 DNA: TGTGCCAGCAGCTTGGGCGAAGCGGGAGGTTACAATGAGCAGTTCTTC. It codes for CASSLGEAGGYNEQFF.

This clonotype has just a few counts. The V gene is TRBV18, the J gene TRBJ1-5; D ambiguous. Germline V gene data show CDR1 as KGHSH and CDR2 as LQKENI. This CDR3 has 13 residues. Trimming stripped 6 bases from V and 5 bases from J, with 11 bases between. The CDR3 DNA reads as TGTGCCAGCTCCTTTTTAGAGGATCAGCCCCAGCATTTT. Translating it yields CASSFLEDQPQHF.

This clonotype was found many times. The V call is TRBV7-2, the J call TRBJ2-3, with 8 bases that match TRBD2. This CDR3 is 13 amino acids long. Germline V gene lookup returns CDR1 SGHTA and CDR2 FQGNSA. Trimming removed 4 bases from V and 5 bases from J; junction bases left unmatched: 2. CDR3 in amino acids: CASSWGLGDTQYF. The CDR3 DNA reads TGTGCCAGCAGCTGGGGACTAGGAGATACGCAGTATTTT.

In its sample, this clonotype was seen a few times. The chain uses TRBV10-1 and TRBJ2-1; a weak D match, TRBD2 (5 bases). Germline CDR1 reads WNHNN; CDR2 reads SYGVQD (reference sequence). The germline V and J ends were trimmed by 3 bases and 5 bases, with 14 bases remaining between them. This CDR3 is built from 15 residues. The CDR3 DNA reads as TGCGCCAGCAGTGATCGGGAACTAGGAGACAATGAGCAGTTCTTC. This gives the protein CASSDRELGDNEQFF.

This clonotype was recorded many times. The chain links TRBV11-2 to TRBJ2-2; perhaps TRBD1 as D (5 bases). Germline V lookup: CDR1 SGHAT, CDR2 FQNNGV. V was clipped by 0 bases and J by 5 bases, with 7 bases between them. The CDR3 extends over 14 amino acids. The CDR3 region is CASSLESGTGELFF. Here the CDR3 DNA reads TGTGCCAGCAGCTTAGAGTCAGGGACCGGGGAGCTGTTTTTT.

This clonotype has at least ten counts. J is TRBJ2-5 and V is TRBV10-3; D might be TRBD1 (6 bases). CDR3 size: 13 residues. V dropped 5 bases and J dropped 1 base, with 8 bases sitting between them. Germline loops: CDR1 ENHRY, CDR2 SYGVKD. The chain's CDR3 is CAISRQVQETQYF. As DNA, the CDR3 is TGTGCCATCAGTCGACAGGTCCAAGAGACCCAGTACTTC.

This clonotype was found a few times. V is TRBV27 and J is TRBJ1-6; D ambiguous. This CDR3 contains 14 residues. The germline V gene has CDR1 MNHEY and CDR2 SMNVEV (reference sequence). V gave up 3 bases and J gave up 7 bases, with 10 bases separating them. The CDR3 region has the DNA TGTGCCAGCAGTTTCACTGGGTTGAATTCACCCCTCCACTTT. It is translated as CASSFTGLNSPLHF.